The present T cell receptor beta chain was sequenced within a study of CD8+ T cells in alopecia areata. Overall study: Treated patients took oral tofacitinib at 5 to 10 mg twice daily. Study-level results: Alopecia totalis/universalis scalp especially showed more expanded CD8+ clones than normal scalp.

This clone was seen just once. Its antigen is currently unknown. Reverse transcription of extracted RNA yielded cDNA, which provided the sequencing template. Here immunoSEQ multiplex PCR was the method, and the copy in TCRdb shows in-frame clones only, minus some. Seen here are over 100,000 clones, approximately 49% observed once, and the top ten hold under 20%. The CDR3 extends over 16 amino acids. The V and J ends lost 1 base and 2 bases, in that order; junction bases with no gene match: 6. Germline V gene data show CDR1 as GTSNPN and CDR2 as SVGIG (reference sequence). In alopecia areata patients, both lesional scalp punch biopsies and peripheral blood were collected.

This clonotype was obtained from a human donor with alopecia areata. Sequenced here: CD8+ T cells sorted from blood, sampled at week 0. The chain is built from TRBV30 and TRBJ1-3; 9 positions match TRBD1. The CDR3 DNA is TGTGCCTGGAGTGGTTTAGGGACAGGGCCTGGAAACACCATATATTTT. This sequence encodes CAWSGLGTGPGNTIYF.